This entry describes one T cell receptor (beta chain). This record belongs to a study of T cell responses to AZD1222 COVID-19 vaccine. TCRdb's table, derived via immunoSEQ multiplex PCR, lists solely in-frame clones and lacks some. The profile covers roughly 120,000 clones, with 70% to 90% appearing a single time and 9.5% to 15% taken by the ten largest. The CDR3 is 17 amino acids. Germline V lookup: CDR1 SGHVS, CDR2 FQNEAQ. V shed 5 bases and J 2 bases; nucleotides not matched to a gene: 10. J is TRBJ2-3 and V is TRBV7-8; 10 nucleotides line up with TRBD2. The specimen comprised peripheral blood, sampled on day 0 of MenACWY control vaccination. The receptor was isolated from an adult in good health. The CDR3 loop reads CASSPHSGLADTDTQYF. The CDR3 nucleotides read TGTGCCAGCAGCCCGCACAGCGGACTAGCGGACACAGATACGCAGTATTTT.